This T cell receptor beta chain originates from a study of blood T cell dynamics during melanoma immunotherapy. Looking at the study overall: First-line therapy was either pembrolizumab or nivolumab with ipilimumab for metastatic melanoma. Study-wide points: At W3, later disease-control patients showed bifurcated PBMC repertoire changes, unlike progressors. Clones driving repertoire changes may be melanoma-specific or general immune activation.

Only in-frame clones appear in the TCRdb table, and some are missing; sequencing was by immunoSEQ multiplex PCR. The sample lists thousands of clones; 88% were seen once. On this clone: Antigen unknown.

Germline loops: CDR1 SGHAT, CDR2 FQNNGV. The CDR3 sequence is 15 residues long. Time point meaning: week 3, after first cycle of checkpoint inhibitor. The chain has TRBV11-2 and TRBJ2-5, with TRBD1 matching over 7 bases. The DNA matches TRBJ2-7 better at its end, which makes the J call doubtful. The clonotype comes from a human donor with melanoma. The input for sequencing was blood, taken from a patient treated with checkpoint blockade. The CDR3 sequence: CASSLTTGTRYEQYF. The DNA of the CDR3 is TGTGCCAGCAGCCTCACGACAGGGACGAGGTACGAGCAGTACTTC.